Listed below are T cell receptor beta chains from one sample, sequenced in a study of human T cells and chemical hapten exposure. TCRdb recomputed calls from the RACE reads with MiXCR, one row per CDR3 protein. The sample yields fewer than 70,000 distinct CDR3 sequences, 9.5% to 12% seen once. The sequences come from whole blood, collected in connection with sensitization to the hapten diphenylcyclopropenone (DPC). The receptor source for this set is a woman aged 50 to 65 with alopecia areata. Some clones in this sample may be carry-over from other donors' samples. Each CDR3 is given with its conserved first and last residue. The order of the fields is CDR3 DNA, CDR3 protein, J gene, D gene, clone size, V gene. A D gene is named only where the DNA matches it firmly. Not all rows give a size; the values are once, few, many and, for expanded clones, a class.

DNA: TGTGCCAGCTCATCTCAACAGGGGGCGGACACCGGGGAGCTGTTTTTT
CDR3: CASSSQQGADTGELFF
J: TRBJ2-2
D: TRBD1
size: .
V: TRBV18

DNA: TGTGCCACCAGCAGAGACCAAAATAGGATTTCACACCTCCACTTT
CDR3: CATSRDQNRISHLHF
J: TRBJ1-6
D: .
size: .
V: TRBV15

DNA: TGTGCCAGCACCCAGGGGGGGGGAGCTTTCTTT
CDR3: CASTQGGGAFF
J: TRBJ1-1
D: TRBD1
size: few
V: TRBV3-1

DNA: TGCAGTGCTAGGGGTCGGCTGAATGGCTACACCTTC
CDR3: CSARGRLNGYTF
J: TRBJ1-2
D: .
size: .
V: TRBV20-1

DNA: TGCGCCAGCAGCCAGAGCGGGGGGGCTGGTTATGAGCAGTTCTTC
CDR3: CASSQSGGAGYEQFF
J: TRBJ2-1
D: TRBD2
size: many
V: TRBV4-3

DNA: TGTGCCTGGCTAGGGCTTGAGGTAGATACGCAGTATTTT
CDR3: CAWLGLEVDTQYF
J: TRBJ2-3
D: .
size: .
V: TRBV30

DNA: TGCAGCGTTGAAGATCAGAGCTACGAGCAGTACTTC
CDR3: CSVEDQSYEQYF
J: TRBJ2-7
D: .
size: many
V: TRBV29-1

DNA: TGCAGCGTCCGGGACAGCAACTATGGCTACACCTTC
CDR3: CSVRDSNYGYTF
J: TRBJ1-2
D: TRBD1
size: .
V: TRBV29-1

DNA: TGCAGCGTTGAAGATACCGGAAGCTCCTACGAGCAGTACTTC
CDR3: CSVEDTGSSYEQYF
J: TRBJ2-7
D: .
size: many
V: TRBV29-1

DNA: TGTGCCAGCAGCGGGACAGGGGGCGCGGAGACCCAGTACTTC
CDR3: CASSGTGGAETQYF
J: TRBJ2-5
D: TRBD1
size: few
V: TRBV7-2

DNA: TGTGCCAGCAGCCAAGATCGTACAGGCAATGAGCAGTTCTTC
CDR3: CASSQDRTGNEQFF
J: TRBJ2-1
D: .
size: .
V: TRBV4-2

DNA: TGTGCCAGCAGCTCCAACGTAGTCTATGGCTACACCTTC
CDR3: CASSSNVVYGYTF
J: TRBJ1-2
D: .
size: .
V: TRBV3-1

DNA: TGCGCCAGCAGCTTGCCACTAGCGGAGGGGAGGGACACGCAGTATTTT
CDR3: CASSLPLAEGRDTQYF
J: TRBJ2-3
D: TRBD2
size: .
V: TRBV5-1

DNA: TGCAGCGTTGAATCCACAAACGTTAAGGGAGCTTTCTTT
CDR3: CSVESTNVKGAFF
J: TRBJ1-1
D: .
size: many
V: TRBV29-1

DNA: TGTGCCTCCCGGTGGAACACTGAAGCTTTCTTT
CDR3: CASRWNTEAFF
J: TRBJ1-1
D: .
size: few
V: TRBV10-3

DNA: TGTGCCAGCAGTTTATTCGCGGGACCGGGATTCTTC
CDR3: CASSLFAGPGFF
J: TRBJ2-7
D: .
size: few
V: TRBV28

DNA: TGCAGCGTTGATCCTGGGCCAGTTTGGGGTGAAGCTTTCTTT
CDR3: CSVDPGPVWGEAFF
J: TRBJ1-1
D: .
size: many
V: TRBV29-1

DNA: TGTGCCAGCAGCTTGAACCAGGGTCCCACAGATACGCAGTATTTT
CDR3: CASSLNQGPTDTQYF
J: TRBJ2-3
D: .
size: few
V: TRBV7-2

DNA: TGTGCCAGCAGTACTCTCTACGAGCAGTACTTC
CDR3: CASSTLYEQYF
J: TRBJ2-7
D: .
size: few
V: TRBV28

DNA: TGTGCCAGCAGCTTATCAGCAGCGGGGACCCAGTACTTC
CDR3: CASSLSAAGTQYF
J: TRBJ2-5
D: .
size: few
V: TRBV11-2

DNA: TGTGCCAGCAGCCAGTCTCCCCTAGCATCCTACAATGAGCAGTTCTTC
CDR3: CASSQSPLASYNEQFF
J: TRBJ2-1
D: .
size: few
V: TRBV7-2

DNA: TGTGCCATCAGTGGCTTGGGGGGAGAGCAGTTCTTC
CDR3: CAISGLGGEQFF
J: TRBJ2-1
D: .
size: .
V: TRBV10-3

DNA: TGTGCCAGCAGCTTGTATGACGGTTCGGCACCCCAGCATTTT
CDR3: CASSLYDGSAPQHF
J: TRBJ1-5
D: .
size: many
V: TRBV5-5

DNA: TGCGCCAGCAGCCAGGCCATGTGGGGATTCTATGGCTACACCTTC
CDR3: CASSQAMWGFYGYTF
J: TRBJ1-2
D: .
size: .
V: TRBV4-3

DNA: TGCAGTGCTAGGGCTGCTAATGAAGCTTTCTTT
CDR3: CSARAANEAFF
J: TRBJ1-1
D: .
size: many
V: TRBV20-1

DNA: TGCAGCGTTGTTTCGGGGTCCTCCTACAATGAGCAGTTCTTC
CDR3: CSVVSGSSYNEQFF
J: TRBJ2-1
D: .
size: many
V: TRBV29-1

DNA: TGTGCCAGCTCACCTAGTACGAACACTGAAGCTTTCTTT
CDR3: CASSPSTNTEAFF
J: TRBJ1-1
D: .
size: many
V: TRBV18

DNA: TGCAGCGCCAAGCCGACGGACACTAGGGGCGAGCAGTACTTC
CDR3: CSAKPTDTRGEQYF
J: TRBJ2-7
D: .
size: many
V: TRBV29-1

DNA: TGTGCCAGCAGTTTAGCAAAGGGGTGGTACACTGAAGCTTTCTTT
CDR3: CASSLAKGWYTEAFF
J: TRBJ1-1
D: .
size: many
V: TRBV12-3/TRBV12-4

DNA: TGTGCCAGCAGCTCGGGGGGCGGGCACAGCTATGGCTACACCTTC
CDR3: CASSSGGGHSYGYTF
J: TRBJ1-2
D: .
size: many
V: TRBV11-2

DNA: TGTGCCAGCAGCCCCACTAGCGGGGGGGCGTATGAGCAGTTCTTC
CDR3: CASSPTSGGAYEQFF
J: TRBJ2-1
D: TRBD2
size: many
V: TRBV9

DNA: TGTGCCAGCAGCTCGGGGACTAGCGGGGGGTTGAAGACCCAGTACTTC
CDR3: CASSSGTSGGLKTQYF
J: TRBJ2-5
D: TRBD2
size: many
V: TRBV7-2

DNA: TGTGCCAGCAGTTCCAACGACAGGGCCTACGAGCAGTACTTC
CDR3: CASSSNDRAYEQYF
J: TRBJ2-7
D: TRBD1
size: .
V: TRBV6-5

DNA: TGCGCCAGCAGCTCCCTGCCGGGACAGGTGGTGATCGAGCAGTACTTC
CDR3: CASSSLPGQVVIEQYF
J: TRBJ2-7
D: TRBD1
size: few
V: TRBV5-1

DNA: TGCAGCGTTGAAGGGAGCCGGGACAGCTACGAGCAGTACTTC
CDR3: CSVEGSRDSYEQYF
J: TRBJ2-7
D: TRBD1
size: few
V: TRBV29-1

DNA: TGCGCCAGCAGCTACAGCCGGGACAGGGGGCTGGATACGCAGTATTTT
CDR3: CASSYSRDRGLDTQYF
J: TRBJ2-3
D: TRBD1
size: .
V: TRBV10-1

DNA: TGCAGCGTTGCGGACAGAACAACTAATGAAAAACTGTTTTTT
CDR3: CSVADRTTNEKLFF
J: TRBJ1-4
D: .
size: many
V: TRBV29-1

DNA: TGTGCCAGCAGGCTCAGCGGGTCGGGGCTCGGCGAGCAGTACTTC
CDR3: CASRLSGSGLGEQYF
J: TRBJ2-7
D: .
size: many
V: TRBV12-3/TRBV12-4

DNA: TGTGCCAGCTCACCAGTTCATCAGCGGGGGGTTCAAGGAGATACGCAGTATTTT
CDR3: CASSPVHQRGVQGDTQYF
J: TRBJ2-3
D: TRBD2
size: many
V: TRBV18

DNA: TGCAGTGCTAGAGAAACCAGAAGTCTTAACTATGGCTACACCTTC
CDR3: CSARETRSLNYGYTF
J: TRBJ1-2
D: .
size: few
V: TRBV20-1

DNA: TGTGCCACCAGCTCCGAGGCCCGGAGGGATCAGCCCCAGCATTTT
CDR3: CATSSEARRDQPQHF
J: TRBJ1-5
D: .
size: many
V: TRBV15

DNA: TGTGCCAGCAGCGCAGGCCCACCACGCTCCTACGAGCAGTACTTC
CDR3: CASSAGPPRSYEQYF
J: TRBJ2-7
D: .
size: many
V: TRBV3-1

DNA: TGTGCCAGCAGCCCGGGACAGACGACCTCCCAAGAGACCCAGTACTTC
CDR3: CASSPGQTTSQETQYF
J: TRBJ2-5
D: TRBD1
size: .
V: TRBV12-3/TRBV12-4

DNA: TGTGCCAGCAGTTTTACCGGGACAGGAGTTAATCAGCCCCAGCATTTT
CDR3: CASSFTGTGVNQPQHF
J: TRBJ1-5
D: TRBD1
size: few
V: TRBV27

DNA: TGCGCCAGCAGCCAAGTCGATCTAGGGATTTCCTACAATGAGCAGTTCTTC
CDR3: CASSQVDLGISYNEQFF
J: TRBJ2-1
D: .
size: many
V: TRBV4-1

DNA: TGTGCCAGCAGCACTGGACTAGCGGGATTCGGCAATGAGCAGTTCTTC
CDR3: CASSTGLAGFGNEQFF
J: TRBJ2-1
D: TRBD2
size: few
V: TRBV11-2

DNA: TGTGCCAGCACTATCGGGGGTCGCCTTTCAAATCAGCCCCAGCATTTT
CDR3: CASTIGGRLSNQPQHF
J: TRBJ1-5
D: .
size: many
V: TRBV28

DNA: TGTGCCAGCAGTTACGGGAAGACTAGCGGGGGGTCACGTGCCTCAGATACGCAGTATTTT
CDR3: CASSYGKTSGGSRASDTQYF
J: TRBJ2-3
D: TRBD2
size: few
V: TRBV6-5